This is a list of T cell receptor beta chains from one sample in a study of blood T cell repertoires in COVID-19. The data were produced by immunoSEQ multiplex PCR, yet TCRdb's version contains in-frame clones alone and is incomplete. The sample contains roughly 280,000 clones, 85% to 90% of which appear only once. The sequenced sample was PBMCs or T cells enriched from blood (not recorded which). The source of these receptors is a woman between 25 and 40 years old with acute COVID-19. Each CDR3 is given with its conserved first and last residue. D genes are given only for firm matches. Rows give clone size only sometimes, using once, few, many, or a class for an expanded clone.

d_gene	v_gene	j_gene	abundance	CDR3aa	CDR3nt
NA	TRBV3-1/TRBV3-2	TRBJ2-7	NA	CASSPRGVDRRTYEQYF	TGTGCCAGCAGTCCTCGTGGGGTGGACAGACGAACTTACGAGCAGTACTTC
NA	TRBV19	TRBJ2-1	NA	CASSPMSSYNEQFF	TGTGCCAGTAGTCCCATGAGCTCCTACAATGAGCAGTTCTTC
TRBD1	TRBV19	TRBJ1-5	NA	CARTGQDSNQPQHF	TGTGCCAGAACGGGACAGGACAGCAATCAGCCCCAGCATTTT
TRBD1	TRBV11-1	TRBJ2-7	NA	CASSSPDRVAYEQYF	TGTGCCAGCTCATCCCCGGACAGGGTGGCCTACGAGCAGTACTTC
NA	TRBV6-2/TRBV6-3	TRBJ1-3	NA	CASSYRGSGNTIYF	TGTGCCAGCAGTTACAGGGGCTCTGGAAACACCATATATTTT
TRBD2	TRBV5-1	TRBJ2-1	NA	CASSLGAGTSNEQFF	TGCGCCAGCAGCTTGGGGGCCGGGACTAGCAATGAGCAGTTCTTC
NA	TRBV5-1	TRBJ2-3	NA	CASSFFLRGSGSASTDTQYF	TGCGCCAGCAGCTTCTTTCTTCGAGGGAGCGGGTCTGCTAGCACAGATACGCAGTATTTT
NA	TRBV2	TRBJ1-5	NA	CASSDWSGTGSNQPQHF	TGTGCCAGCAGTGATTGGTCAGGAACGGGAAGCAATCAGCCCCAGCATTTT
TRBD2	TRBV19	TRBJ2-7	NA	CASSIGFGRESYEQYF	TGTGCCAGTAGTATTGGTTTCGGGAGGGAATCCTACGAGCAGTACTTC
TRBD1	TRBV19	TRBJ2-7	NA	CASSIGGTGRTGEQYF	TGTGCCAGTAGTATAGGGGGGACAGGGCGGACGGGAGAGCAGTACTTC
TRBD2	TRBV5-1	TRBJ2-5	once	CASSLETSGSQETQYF	TGCGCCAGCAGCTTGGAGACTAGCGGGAGTCAAGAGACCCAGTACTTC
NA	TRBV19	TRBJ1-5	NA	CASSTNSNQPQHF	TGTGCCAGTAGTACAAATTCCAATCAGCCCCAGCATTTT
NA	TRBV29-1	TRBJ1-2	NA	CSVGVGAGDGYTF	TGCAGCGTTGGGGTGGGGGCAGGGGATGGCTACACCTTC
NA	TRBV7-3	TRBJ1-4	once	CASTLRGGRLATNEKLFF	TGTGCCAGCACCTTGAGGGGGGGACGGCTGGCAACTAATGAAAAACTGTTTTTT
TRBD1	TRBV6-4	TRBJ2-1	NA	CASSSLTGSYNEQFF	TGTGCCAGCTCCTCTCTGACAGGGTCCTACAATGAGCAGTTCTTC
NA	TRBV10-3	TRBJ1-4	NA	CAISEIGGTTNEKLFF	TGTGCCATCAGTGAAATTGGGGGGACAACTAATGAAAAACTGTTTTTT
NA	TRBV2	TRBJ2-7	NA	CASSVEDRPGLEQYF	TGTGCCAGCAGTGTCGAGGATCGGCCCGGACTCGAGCAGTACTTC
NA	TRBV10-2	TRBJ1-1	NA	CASSESMGATANTEAFF	TGCGCCAGCAGTGAGTCAATGGGGGCGACGGCGAACACTGAAGCTTTCTTT
TRBD1	TRBV6-5	TRBJ2-3	NA	CASRTETGTDTQYF	TGTGCCAGCAGGACAGAGACAGGGACAGATACGCAGTATTTT
TRBD1	TRBV11-2	TRBJ2-1	NA	CASSLQDRVHEQFF	TGTGCCAGCAGCTTACAGGACAGGGTACATGAGCAGTTCTTC
TRBD1	TRBV28	TRBJ1-1	NA	CASSPDRIPEAFF	TGTGCCAGCAGCCCGGACAGGATCCCTGAAGCTTTCTTT
TRBD1	TRBV27	TRBJ1-1	NA	CASSLLSGTGDTEAFF	TGTGCCAGCAGTTTACTCTCCGGGACAGGGGACACTGAAGCTTTCTTT
TRBD1	TRBV19	TRBJ2-2	NA	CASSPTSGTGNTGELFF	TGTGCCAGTAGTCCGACGTCCGGGACAGGGAACACCGGGGAGCTGTTTTTT
TRBD2	TRBV5-1	TRBJ2-1	NA	CASTLAGEGNEQFF	TGCGCCAGCACCCTAGCGGGAGAAGGCAATGAGCAGTTCTTC
NA	TRBV4-1	TRBJ1-1	NA	CASSQDPQGRTEAFF	TGCGCCAGCAGCCAAGATCCCCAGGGCCGCACTGAAGCTTTCTTT